One sample yielded the 16 T cell receptor beta chains listed below, sequenced in a study of cytomegalovirus exposure and HLA in healthy donors. PCR was performed using 60 Vbeta and 13 Jbeta primers. Clones were sequenced by immunoSEQ multiplex PCR, and TCRdb holds only the in-frame ones, with some missing. This sample yields almost 200,000 clones, of which roughly 83% are seen a single time; around 0.42% belongs to the top ten. The sample consisted of PBMCs. These receptor sequences come from a male donor in good health and CMV-seropositive.

The CDR3 sequence is CASSLVDIKRGAFF. Here the CDR3 DNA reads TGTGCCAGCAGTTTAGTGGACATTAAGCGAGGAGCTTTCTTT. V gene TRBV6-5 combines with J gene TRBJ1-1; perhaps TRBD1 as D (5 bases). CDR3 length: 14 amino acids. The germline V gene has CDR1 MNHEY and CDR2 SVGAGI. V shed 4 bases and J shed 10 bases, with 19 bases lying between them.

The chain is built from TRBV5-4 and TRBJ1-5; D call uncertain. Trimming took 3 bases from V and 4 from J, leaving 11 bases between them. The CDR3 runs to 14 residues. Per germline, CDR1 SGHNT and CDR2 YYREEE (reference sequence). The CDR3 DNA reads TGTGCCAGCAGCTCATACGGACTTAATCAGCCCCAGCATTTT. This gives the protein CASSSYGLNQPQHF.

In its sample, this clone was seen a few times. The rearrangement uses TRBV9 and TRBJ2-5, with D perhaps TRBD1 (8 bases). CDR1 is SGDLS and CDR2 is YYNGEE in the germline V gene. Trimming removed 7 bases from V and 5 bases from J, with 18 bases in between. This CDR3 has 14 amino acids. Written as DNA, the CDR3 is TGTGCCAGCTCTACAGGGGGGGTGCGGGAGACCCAGTACTTC. This translates into CASSTGGVRETQYF.

The chain couples TRBV9 to TRBJ2-1, with a weak D call TRBD2 (6 bases). V shed 0 bases and J shed 2 bases, with 15 bases lying between them. Germline V CDR1 and CDR2: SGDLS, YYNGEE. The CDR3 spans 17 residues. CDR3 sequence (DNA): TGTGCCAGCAGCGTAGTTCCGATTGGGGGGACCTACAATGAGCAGTTCTTC. Translating it yields CASSVVPIGGTYNEQFF.

This clone was seen a handful of times. Other DNA sequences from this sample encode an identical CDR3 as well. The CDR3 protein is CASRPGLAGGETQYF. The CDR3 coding sequence is TGTGCCAGCAGGCCGGGACTAGCGGGAGGTGAGACCCAGTACTTC. This sequence joins TRBV2 and TRBJ2-5, with 15 bases identical to TRBD2. Per the germline V gene, CDR1 is SNHLY and CDR2 is FYNNEI. CDR3 length: 15 amino acids. V was pared by 6 bases and J by 5 bases, with 4 bases of the junction left unmatched.

The chain combines TRBV28 with TRBJ2-7; 7 nucleotides align to TRBD1. The CDR3 sequence is 15 residues long. The junction had 8 bases not matched to a gene; V was cut back by 3 bases and J by 3 bases. Germline V gene data show CDR1 as MDHEN and CDR2 as SYDVKM. The CDR3: CASSFIGQANYEQYF. CDR3 DNA: TGTGCCAGCAGTTTTATTGGACAGGCAAACTACGAGCAGTACTTC.

On this clone: The CDR3 end shows no conserved phenylalanine or tryptophan, and so a read error is likely. The J gene is TRBJ1-2, the V gene TRBV10-3, with a weak D call TRBD1 (6 bases). Trimming shortened V by 3 bases and J by 4 bases, and 15 bases separated the two germline ends. There are 15 residues in the CDR3. CDR1 is ENHRY and CDR2 is SYGVKD in the germline V gene. The CDR3 bases are TGTGCCATCAGTGATGAGGAGGACAGACCCTATGGCTACACCTCC. It translates to CAISDEEDRPYGYTS.

In the case of this clone: The junction departs from germline at one end; a sequencing error may be responsible. This chain uses TRBV7-2 with TRBJ2-2; D remains unclear. The CDR3 is 12 residues long. CDR1 and CDR2 from the germline V gene are SGHTA and FQGNSA. CDR3 sequence reads: CASSTLTVELFF. DNA for the CDR3: TGTGCCAGCAGCACCCTAACCGTGGAGCTGTTTTTT.

This clone was recorded only once. The V call is TRBV9, the J call TRBJ2-5; D call uncertain. Germline V gene lookup returns CDR1 SGDLS and CDR2 YYNGEE. The CDR3 runs 11 residues. Trimming removed 4 bases from V and 4 bases from J, with 5 bases in between. This CDR3 is CASSPGETQYF. The CDR3 DNA is TGTGCCAGCAGCCCCGGAGAGACCCAGTACTTC.

V usage is TRBV5-1 and J usage is TRBJ2-5, with D uncertain. The CDR3 extends over 12 amino acids. Trimming removed 1 base at V and 3 bases at J, with 4 bases between. CDR1 SGHRS and CDR2 YFSETQ come from the germline V gene. The CDR3 DNA sequence: TGCGCCAGCAGCTTGACGGAAGAGACCCAGTACTTC. This gives the protein CASSLTEETQYF.

V usage is TRBV10-3 and J usage is TRBJ2-7; D is possibly TRBD2 (6 bases). CDR1 ENHRY and CDR2 SYGVKD come from the germline V gene. V lost 6 bases to trimming and J lost 5 bases, with 17 bases between them. This CDR3 is built from 14 residues. The DNA for the CDR3 is TGTGCCATCAGGGGGGGACTCCGCGGCGACGAGCAGTACTTC. Translating gives CAIRGGLRGDEQYF.

The chain combines TRBV7-6 with TRBJ1-2; 7 nucleotides align to TRBD1. Looked up from germline, CDR1 is SGHVS and CDR2 is FNYEAQ. The CDR3 spans 13 residues. The J segment lost 2 bases and the V segment lost 5 bases, leaving 2 bases of the junction unmatched. Here the CDR3 DNA reads TGTGCCAGCAGCCCACAGGGGAACTATGGCTACACCTTC. Protein sequence: CASSPQGNYGYTF.

This chain connects TRBV27 to TRBJ2-5; no reliable D call. This CDR3 has 13 residues. Germline values: CDR1 MNHEY, CDR2 SMNVEV (reference sequence). The V and J ends lost 1 base and 3 bases respectively, with 6 bases between them. CDR3 coding DNA: TGTGCCAGCAGTTTATATATAGAAGAGACCCAGTACTTC. Translating gives CASSLYIEETQYF.

Concerning this clone: The same CDR3 arises from other DNA sequences in this sample as well. This chain links TRBV19 with TRBJ2-5; maybe TRBD1 (6 bases). This CDR3 spans 12 amino acids. Germline V lookup: CDR1 LNHDA, CDR2 SQIVND (reference sequence). V was trimmed by 2 bases and J by 5 bases, leaving 6 bases between them. The CDR3 DNA reads TGTGCCAGTAGTATAAGGGGGGAGACCCAGTACTTC. Encoded protein: CASSIRGETQYF.

The chain couples TRBV6-6 to TRBJ2-6; D is uncertain. CDR1 is MNHNY, CDR2 SVGAGI, per germline (reference sequence). Trimming shortened V by 4 bases and J by 2 bases, and 9 bases separated the two germline ends. The CDR3 extends over 15 amino acids. The CDR3 bases are TGTGCCAGCAGTTGGCCGGCGGCTGGGGCCAACGTCCTGACTTTC. As protein: CASSWPAAGANVLTF.

The chain is built from TRBV5-1 and TRBJ2-3; maybe TRBD2 (6 bases). Germline values: CDR1 SGHRS, CDR2 YFSETQ. V lost 2 bases and J 3 bases, leaving 13 bases between the germline ends. This CDR3 has 15 amino acids. The CDR3 sequence is CASSFSGPGTDTQYF. The DNA for the CDR3 is TGCGCCAGCAGCTTTAGCGGACCTGGAACAGATACGCAGTATTTT.